This is a list of T cell receptor beta chains from one sample in a study of OX40 agonist ivuxolimab in advanced cancers. Profiled with immunoSEQ multiplex PCR; TCRdb holds only in-frame clones, not every one. The sample shows tens of thousands of clones, around 86% of them seen only once. The input for sequencing was CD4+ or CD8+ T cells sorted from blood, taken in a trial of the OX40 agonist ivuxolimab. Source of these receptors: an adult with an advanced solid tumor such as melanoma, head and neck, liver or kidney cancer. Both conserved end residues are part of each CDR3. A D gene is named only where the DNA matches it firmly. A clone size is listed for some rows: how often the clone was seen (once, few, many), or a class if it is expanded.

CDR3nt,CDR3aa,j_gene,v_gene,abundance,d_gene
TGTGCCAGCAGCTTAACCGGGGGGGCCTACGAGCAGTACTTC,CASSLTGGAYEQYF,TRBJ2-7,TRBV7-3,.,TRBD2
TGTGCCAGCTCACGATCCGGGACTAGGGACAATGAGCAGTTCTTC,CASSRSGTRDNEQFF,TRBJ2-1,TRBV18,once,TRBD2
TGTGCCAGCACCCCAGGCCCCTTCCGCGGCTACACCTTC,CASTPGPFRGYTF,TRBJ1-2,TRBV7-2,.,.
TGTGCCAGTAGTCCTAACCTGGGGGCCCAGCATTTT,CASSPNLGAQHF,TRBJ1-5,TRBV19,.,.
TGTGCCAGCAGCGTAGAGGTCCTGAACACTGAAGCTTTCTTT,CASSVEVLNTEAFF,TRBJ1-1,TRBV9,.,.
TGTGCCAGCAGCCAGGACAGACGCTCGATCGACGAGCAGTACTTC,CASSQDRRSIDEQYF,TRBJ2-7,TRBV7-2,.,.
TGTGCCAGCAGCCCCATTCCGGGACAGGGAAGAAATTCACCCCTCCACTTT,CASSPIPGQGRNSPLHF,TRBJ1-6,TRBV7-9,few,TRBD1
TGTGCCAGTAGTACCCCCAGGTATAACACCGGGGAGCTGTTTTTT,CASSTPRYNTGELFF,TRBJ2-2,TRBV19,.,.
TGTGCCAGCAGTGAAAACGCACAGGGGGATGAAAAACTGTTTTTT,CASSENAQGDEKLFF,TRBJ1-4,TRBV6-1,.,TRBD1
TGCGCCAGCAGCGCTGCGACAGGGAACACTGAAGCTTTCTTT,CASSAATGNTEAFF,TRBJ1-1,TRBV5-1,.,.
TGTGCCAGCAGCCTCGGACTAGCGGGAACAGATACGCAGTATTTT,CASSLGLAGTDTQYF,TRBJ2-3,TRBV2,once,TRBD2